This T cell receptor (beta chain) was sequenced in a study of human T cells and chemical hapten exposure. Specified time point: patch test 2, 6 weeks after DPC sensitization. The treatment was: therapeutic diphenylcyclopropenone sensitization with weekly scalp DPC. Germline loops: CDR1 MNHEY, CDR2 SVGAGI. The CDR3 spans 15 residues. Trimming cost V 11 bases and J 2 bases, with 21 bases left between them. This clonotype was picked up a small number of times. The antigen is undetermined. Overall study findings and caveats: Controls had significantly fewer large CDR3 similarity clusters than were formed by expanded TCRs.

TCRdb re-derived calls from the RACE reads in MiXCR, one entry per CDR3 protein. This table holds about 80,000 distinct CDR3 sequences, around 10% found once. This chain connects TRBV6-5 to TRBJ2-5, with unresolved D. The TCR was taken from a man aged 18 to 30 with alopecia areata. Some clones in this sample may be carry-over from other donors' samples. Sequencing was performed on whole blood, taken in connection with sensitization to the hapten diphenylcyclopropenone (DPC). The CDR3 sequence: CAASSTWRPQETQYF. In DNA form, the CDR3 reads TGTGCCGCATCATCAACTTGGCGGCCACAAGAGACCCAGTACTTC.